These 3 T cell receptor beta chains originate from one sample sequenced in a study of cytomegalovirus exposure and HLA in healthy donors. 60 Vbeta and 13 Jbeta primers were used in PCR. Some clones are missing from TCRdb's copy, which holds only in-frame ones; the method was immunoSEQ multiplex PCR. The table has about 150,000 clones, over 70% seen once. Sample: PBMCs. The receptors derive from a man aged 30 to 45 in good health and CMV-seropositive.

This chain connects TRBV4-3 to TRBJ1-2; 8 bases are shared with TRBD1. CDR1 and CDR2 (germline): LGHNA, YSLEER. J gave up 4 bases and V 1 base, and 5 bases lay outside the gene matches. The CDR3 runs to 15 residues. CDR3 amino acids: CASSQAPTGVYGYTF. In DNA form, the CDR3 reads TGCGCCAGCAGCCAAGCACCGACAGGGGTCTATGGCTACACCTTC.

The V gene is TRBV6-5, the J gene TRBJ1-5; no reliable D call. Germline CDR1 MNHEY, CDR2 SVGAGI. CDR3 size: 14 residues. The V and J ends lost 1 base and 0 bases respectively, with 4 bases between them. DNA of the CDR3: TGTGCCAGCAGTTACTTTAATAGCAATCAGCCCCAGCATTTT. Amino acids: CASSYFNSNQPQHF.

The CDR3: CASSLPTSGGDNEQFF. The CDR3 DNA reads as TGTGCCAGCAGTCTCCCGACTAGCGGGGGGGACAATGAGCAGTTCTTC. The chain combines TRBV28 with TRBJ2-1; 14 bases line up with TRBD2. The junction had 5 bases not matched to a gene; V was cut back by 5 bases and J by 5 bases. CDR3 length equals 16 residues. CDR1 is MDHEN, CDR2 SYDVKM, per germline.